This T cell receptor (beta chain) originates from a study of control samples from healthy donors and cancer patients. The repertoire was sequenced with immunoSEQ multiplex PCR; TCRdb's copy has only in-frame clones and lacks some. The table has about 140,000 clones, about 90% seen once. J lost 2 bases, V lost 1 base, and 1 base had no gene match. Germline lookup yields CDR1 SEHNR and CDR2 FQNEAQ (reference sequence). This CDR3 is built from 15 residues. This TCR was sampled from a man younger than 35 in good health. The rearrangement uses TRBV7-9 and TRBJ2-7, with 11 bases that match TRBD2. Material for sequencing was blood. The CDR3 DNA reads TGTGCCAGCAGCTTAGTAGCGGGGGGGCCCTACGAGCAGTACTTC. Residues: CASSLVAGGPYEQYF.